A selection of T cell receptor beta chains follows, all from one sample in a study of response to subunit inactivated influenza vaccine. TCRdb re-called the RT-PCR reads through MiXCR, storing one row per CDR3 protein. The sample lists about 800,000 distinct CDR3 sequences, 21% seen once, with roughly a tenth in the top ten. The sequenced sample was PBMCs from blood, obtained 4 to 6 days after vaccination. The receptor source for this set is a man in his forties or fifties who received an inactivated influenza vaccine. CDR3s include the opening cysteine and the closing phenylalanine or tryptophan. D genes are given only for firm matches. Expanded clones get a size class; other rows say once, few or many, or leave the size out.

J,size,D,V,CDR3,DNA
TRBJ2-3,NA,NA,TRBV7-2,CASSFNRRRDTQYF,TGTGCCAGCAGCTTTAACAGGAGGAGAGATACGCAGTATTTT
TRBJ1-1,NA,NA,TRBV12-3/TRBV12-4,CASSPRGEVRTEAFF,TGTGCCAGCAGCCCTCGGGGGGAGGTGCGCACTGAAGCTTTCTTT
TRBJ2-1,few,NA,TRBV18,CASSPIGSPGYEQFF,TGTGCCAGCTCACCCATTGGGTCCCCGGGCTATGAGCAGTTCTTC
TRBJ1-1,few,NA,TRBV5-5,CASSLGQGLANTEAFF,TGTGCCAGCAGCTTGGGCCAGGGTTTGGCGAACACTGAAGCTTTCTTT
TRBJ2-1,NA,TRBD2,TRBV27,CASSLLGTSGLGSYNEQFF,TGTGCCAGCAGTTTATTGGGGACTAGCGGATTAGGATCCTACAATGAGCAGTTCTTC
TRBJ2-2,NA,NA,TRBV30,CAWSPTGYGELFF,TGTGCCTGGAGTCCAACGGGCTACGGGGAGCTGTTTTTT
TRBJ1-3,few,NA,TRBV20-1,CSARVGWSGNTIYF,TGCAGTGCTAGAGTAGGGTGGTCCGGAAACACCATATATTTT
TRBJ1-3,NA,NA,TRBV7-3,CASSLVGEDTIYF,TGTGCCAGCAGCTTAGTAGGGGAAGACACCATATATTTT
TRBJ2-7,few,NA,TRBV5-1,CASSEGLTYEQYF,TGCGCCAGCAGCGAGGGACTGACCTACGAGCAGTACTTC
TRBJ1-5,NA,NA,TRBV10-3,CAISKKQDSAQHF,TGTGCCATCAGCAAAAAACAGGATTCAGCCCAGCATTTT
TRBJ2-1,many,NA,TRBV12-3/TRBV12-4,CASSLGRGQFF,TGTGCCAGCAGTTTGGGCAGGGGGCAGTTCTTC
TRBJ2-1,NA,TRBD2,TRBV29-1,CSVAPMSGSSYNEQFF,TGCAGCGTTGCCCCCATGAGCGGGAGCTCCTACAATGAGCAGTTCTTC
TRBJ2-3,NA,TRBD1,TRBV6-5,CASSYSVTGQSTDTQYF,TGTGCCAGCAGTTACTCGGTGACAGGGCAATCCACAGATACGCAGTATTTT
TRBJ2-3,NA,NA,TRBV5-1,CASRGGNTDTQYF,TGCGCCAGCAGGGGGGGAAACACAGATACGCAGTATTTT
TRBJ2-1,NA,NA,TRBV2,CASSEISGAYNEQFF,TGTGCCAGCAGTGAAATTAGCGGAGCCTACAATGAGCAGTTCTTC
TRBJ1-6,NA,NA,TRBV12-3/TRBV12-4,CASSLRDSPLHF,TGTGCCAGCAGTCTAAGAGACTCACCCCTCCACTTT
TRBJ2-5,few,NA,TRBV5-1,CASSLVGLEGYQETQYF,TGCGCCAGCAGCTTGGTTGGCCTCGAGGGGTACCAAGAGACCCAGTACTTC
TRBJ2-7,NA,TRBD2,TRBV7-2,CASSLGGGRGQYF,TGTGCCAGCAGCTTAGGAGGCGGGAGGGGGCAGTACTTC
TRBJ1-2,NA,TRBD1,TRBV11-2,CASSLSGQGNHGYTF,TGTGCCAGCAGCTTGAGTGGACAGGGCAATCATGGCTACACCTTC
TRBJ1-5,NA,TRBD1,TRBV7-2,CASSLRGQNQPQHF,TGTGCCAGCAGCTTAAGGGGACAGAATCAGCCCCAGCATTTT
TRBJ2-3,few,NA,TRBV7-9,CASSHWRGPDTQYF,TGTGCCAGCAGCCATTGGAGGGGGCCAGATACGCAGTATTTT
TRBJ1-3,few,NA,TRBV28,CASLNRADGNTIYF,TGTGCCAGCTTGAACAGGGCTGATGGAAACACCATATATTTT